The sequence of this T cell receptor beta chain was determined in a study of T-cell reconstitution after alpha-beta-depleted transplantation in children. Preparation of the TCRbeta library was carried out with unique molecular identifiers. TCRdb redid the calling of the PCR reads with MiXCR, one entry per CDR3 protein. This table holds 780,000 or so distinct CDR3 sequences, 16% found once. This clonotype was observed a few times. Sequencing was performed on PBMCs, mostly from graft donor cells, taken 360 days after TCRalphabeta/CD19-depleted stem cell transplant. The receptor was derived from a male patient aged 10-17 years who had a stem cell transplant for acute lymphoblastic leukemia, so the T cells may come from the graft donor.

As DNA, the CDR3 is TGCAGTGCTAGGAGTTACGGAGGCAACTACAATGAGCAGTTCTTC. Protein sequence: CSARSYGGNYNEQFF. The chain combines TRBV20-1 with TRBJ2-1; TRBD2 might be the D (5 bases). The CDR3 consists of 15 residues. Germline CDR1 and CDR2: DFQATT and SNEGSKA (reference sequence). V was shortened by 3 bases and J by 3 bases, with 15 bases between the two germline ends.